The source of this T cell receptor (beta chain) is a study of T cells after yellow fever vaccination. About the research overall: Fractions low in cell number were prepared with SMART-Seq v4 Ultra Low Input.

UMIs and a universal primer site were added when TCR cDNA was made by 5'RACE template switching. TCRdb analysed the 5' RACE reads with MiXCR anew, one entry per CDR3 protein. The sample has a few hundred thousand distinct CDR3 sequences; 4.1% are singletons. The CDR3 is made up of 16 amino acids. Germline V gives CDR1 SGHRS, CDR2 YFSETQ. Trimming shortened V by 3 bases and J by 1 base, and 14 bases separated the two germline ends. Findings and caveats of the study: Peaking faster, on day 5 versus 15, the secondary response was nonetheless weaker. Most clones from primary vaccination were detected again post-booster (about 96% CD4, around 90% CD8).

Many counts were recorded for this clonotype. Its antigen is still unknown. The TCR was taken from a man aged 18 to 29 who received the YFV17D yellow fever vaccine. V is TRBV5-1 and J is TRBJ2-4, with D perhaps TRBD1 (6 bases). Sample: PBMCs, taken 5 days after the yellow fever booster vaccination. The CDR3 DNA reads as TGCGCCAGCAGCTCTGAACAGGGTGGGGCCAAAAACATTCAGTACTTC. Translating gives CASSSEQGGAKNIQYF.